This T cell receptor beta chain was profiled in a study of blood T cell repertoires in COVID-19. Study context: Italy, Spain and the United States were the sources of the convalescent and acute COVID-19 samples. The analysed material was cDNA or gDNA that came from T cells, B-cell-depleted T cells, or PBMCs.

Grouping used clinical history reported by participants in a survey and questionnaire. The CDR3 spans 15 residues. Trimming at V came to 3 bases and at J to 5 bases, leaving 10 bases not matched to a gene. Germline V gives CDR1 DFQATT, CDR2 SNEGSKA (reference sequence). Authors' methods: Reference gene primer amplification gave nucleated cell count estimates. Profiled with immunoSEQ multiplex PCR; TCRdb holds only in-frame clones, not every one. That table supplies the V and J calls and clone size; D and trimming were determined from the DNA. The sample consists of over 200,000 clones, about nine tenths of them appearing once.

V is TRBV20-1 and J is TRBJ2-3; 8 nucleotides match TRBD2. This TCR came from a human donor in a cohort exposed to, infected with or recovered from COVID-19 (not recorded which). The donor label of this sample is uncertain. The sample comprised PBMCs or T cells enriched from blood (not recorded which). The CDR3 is CSASLWAGGIDTQYF. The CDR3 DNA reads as TGCAGTGCTAGTCTGTGGGCGGGGGGTATAGATACGCAGTATTTT.